The following is a T cell receptor (beta chain) sequence with its context. The method was immunoSEQ multiplex PCR; TCRdb's version includes in-frame clones alone and lacks a portion of them. The data show about 120,000 clones, with approximately 68% seen just once and approximately 2.1% held by the top ten. These data belong to a study of blood T cell repertoires in COVID-19. This receptor was taken from a woman aged 65 to 85 with acute or convalescent COVID-19. Input material: peripheral blood.

The CDR3 sequence is CASSLEGGNYNEQFF. The CDR3 DNA reads TGTGCCAGCAGCTTAGAAGGGGGAAACTACAATGAGCAGTTCTTC. The V and J genes are TRBV11-2 and TRBJ2-1; D may be TRBD1 (6 bases). There are 15 residues in the CDR3. Germline V gene sequence: CDR1 SGHAT, CDR2 FQNNGV. V lost 0 bases and J 3 bases, leaving 9 bases between the germline ends.